The sequence of this T cell receptor beta chain was determined in a study of cytomegalovirus exposure and HLA in healthy donors. Study-wide results and caveats: Within the data, a cluster of highly shared sequence variants was likely a sequencing artifact.

As for this clone: Antigen: not known.

Amplification used 60 Vbeta primers and 13 Jbeta primers. Libraries were prepared by immunoSEQ multiplex PCR; TCRdb keeps only in-frame clonotypes and omits some of them. The table shows 90,000 to 110,000 clones, with approximately 71% occurring only once. Germline V gives CDR1 SGHRS, CDR2 YFSETQ. V gave up 0 bases and J gave up 3 bases; unmatched junction bases: 6. The CDR3 length is 15 residues. The receptor's source is a man aged 40-50 years in good health and CMV-seronegative. The J gene is TRBJ2-7, the V gene TRBV5-1, with 7 bases lining up with TRBD1. Sample: PBMCs. CDR3 DNA: TGCGCCAGCAGCTTGGGACAGGGCGTGGACTACGAGCAGTACTTC. This encodes CASSLGQGVDYEQYF.